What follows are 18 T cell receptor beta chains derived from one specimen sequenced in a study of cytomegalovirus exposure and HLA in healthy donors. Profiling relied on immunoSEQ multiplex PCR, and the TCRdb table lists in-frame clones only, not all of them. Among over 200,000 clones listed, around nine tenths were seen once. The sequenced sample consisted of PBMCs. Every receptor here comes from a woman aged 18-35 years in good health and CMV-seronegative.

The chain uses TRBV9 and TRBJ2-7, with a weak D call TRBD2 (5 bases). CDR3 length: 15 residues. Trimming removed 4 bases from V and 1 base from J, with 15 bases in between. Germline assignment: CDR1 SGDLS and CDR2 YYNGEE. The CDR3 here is CASSPEAEVSYEQYF. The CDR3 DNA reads TGTGCCAGCAGCCCCGAGGCGGAGGTTTCCTACGAGCAGTACTTC.

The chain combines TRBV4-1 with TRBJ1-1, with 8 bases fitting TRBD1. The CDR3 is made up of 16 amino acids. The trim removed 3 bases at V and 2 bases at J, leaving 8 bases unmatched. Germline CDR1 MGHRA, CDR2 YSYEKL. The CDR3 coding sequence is TGCGCCAGCAGCCAGGAGGTGACAGGGGTTAACACTGAAGCTTTCTTT. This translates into CASSQEVTGVNTEAFF.

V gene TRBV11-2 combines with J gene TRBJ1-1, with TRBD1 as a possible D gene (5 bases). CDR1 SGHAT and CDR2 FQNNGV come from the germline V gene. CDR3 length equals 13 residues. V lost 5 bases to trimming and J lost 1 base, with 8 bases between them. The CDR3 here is CASSLGGNTEAFF. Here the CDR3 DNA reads TGTGCCAGCAGCCTCGGGGGGAACACTGAAGCTTTCTTT.

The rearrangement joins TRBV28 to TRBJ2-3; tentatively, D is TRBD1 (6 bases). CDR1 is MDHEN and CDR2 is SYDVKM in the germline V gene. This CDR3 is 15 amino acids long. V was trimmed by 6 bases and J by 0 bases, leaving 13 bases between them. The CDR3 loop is CASSRDTVSTDTQYF. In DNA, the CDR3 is TGTGCCAGCAGCAGGGACACCGTTAGCACAGATACGCAGTATTTT.

In DNA form, the CDR3 reads TGTGCCAGCAGTTCCCCGACTAGCGGAGTTTACGAGCAGTACTTC. It is translated as CASSSPTSGVYEQYF. This chain links TRBV27 with TRBJ2-7, with 9 bases that match TRBD2. CDR3 length: 15 residues. Germline V lookup: CDR1 MNHEY, CDR2 SMNVEV (reference sequence). With 4 bases clipped from V and 4 bases from J, the junction kept 8 bases outside the gene matches.

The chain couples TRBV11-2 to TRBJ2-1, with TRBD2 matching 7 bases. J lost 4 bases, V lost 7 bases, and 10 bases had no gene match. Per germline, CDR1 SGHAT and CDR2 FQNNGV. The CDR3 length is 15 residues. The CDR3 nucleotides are TGTGCCAGCATCGGCGGGAGAGACGTGTACAATGAGCAGTTCTTC. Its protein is CASIGGRDVYNEQFF.

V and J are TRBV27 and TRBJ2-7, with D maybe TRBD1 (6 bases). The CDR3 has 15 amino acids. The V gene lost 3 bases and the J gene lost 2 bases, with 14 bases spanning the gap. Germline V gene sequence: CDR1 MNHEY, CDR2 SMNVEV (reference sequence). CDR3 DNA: TGTGCCAGCAGTTTTCGACCGGGACAAACCTACGAGCAGTACTTC. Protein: CASSFRPGQTYEQYF.

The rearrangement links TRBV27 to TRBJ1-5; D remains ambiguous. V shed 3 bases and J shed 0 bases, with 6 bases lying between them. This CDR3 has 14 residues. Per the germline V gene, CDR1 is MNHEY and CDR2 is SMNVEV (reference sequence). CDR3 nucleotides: TGTGCCAGCAGTTTCTCGGTTAGCAATCAGCCCCAGCATTTT. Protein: CASSFSVSNQPQHF.

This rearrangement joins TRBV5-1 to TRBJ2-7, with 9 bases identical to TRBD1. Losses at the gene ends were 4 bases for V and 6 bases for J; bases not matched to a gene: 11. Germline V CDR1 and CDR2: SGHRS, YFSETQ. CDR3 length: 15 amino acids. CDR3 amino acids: CASSRPGTGIGEQYF. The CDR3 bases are TGCGCCAGCAGCAGACCCGGGACAGGGATAGGCGAGCAGTACTTC.

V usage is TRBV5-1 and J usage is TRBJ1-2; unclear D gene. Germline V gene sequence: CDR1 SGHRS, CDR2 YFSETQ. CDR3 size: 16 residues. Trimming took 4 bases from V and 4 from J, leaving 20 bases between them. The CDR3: CASSPGSTTSPYGYTF. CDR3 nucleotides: TGCGCCAGCAGCCCCGGGAGCACCACCAGCCCCTATGGCTACACCTTC.

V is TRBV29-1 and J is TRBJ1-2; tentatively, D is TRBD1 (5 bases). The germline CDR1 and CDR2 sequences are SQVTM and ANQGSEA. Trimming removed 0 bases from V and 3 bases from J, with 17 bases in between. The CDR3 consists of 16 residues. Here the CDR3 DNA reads TGCAGCGTTGAAGATGCCCAGGGCAGAGGTTACTATGGCTACACCTTC. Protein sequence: CSVEDAQGRGYYGYTF.

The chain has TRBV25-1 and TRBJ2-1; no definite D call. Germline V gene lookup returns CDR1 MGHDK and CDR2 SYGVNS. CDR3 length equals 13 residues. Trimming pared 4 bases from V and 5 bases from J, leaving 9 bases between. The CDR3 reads CASSVNRDNEQFF. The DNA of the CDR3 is TGTGCCAGCAGTGTGAACAGAGACAATGAGCAGTTCTTC.

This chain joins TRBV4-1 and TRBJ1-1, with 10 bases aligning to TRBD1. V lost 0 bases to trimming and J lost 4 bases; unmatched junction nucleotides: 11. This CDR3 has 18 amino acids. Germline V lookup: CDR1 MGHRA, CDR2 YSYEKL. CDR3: CASSQEMRTGGSGTEAFF. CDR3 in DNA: TGCGCCAGCAGCCAAGAAATGAGGACAGGGGGTTCGGGCACTGAAGCTTTCTTT.

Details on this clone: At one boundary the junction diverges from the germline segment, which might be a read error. CDR3 in amino acids: CASSLPGQRAPGYF. The CDR3 region has the DNA TGTGCTAGCAGCCTTCCGGGACAGCGCGCCCCTGGATATTTT. This sequence joins TRBV7-7 and TRBJ1-3, with TRBD1 matching over 7 bases. CDR3 length: 14 amino acids. The germline CDR1 and CDR2 sequences are SSHAT and FNYEAQ (reference sequence).

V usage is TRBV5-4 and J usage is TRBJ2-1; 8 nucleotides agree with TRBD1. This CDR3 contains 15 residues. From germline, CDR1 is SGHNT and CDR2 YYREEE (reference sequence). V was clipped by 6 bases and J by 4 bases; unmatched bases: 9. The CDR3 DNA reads TGTGCCAGCACCGAACTGGACAGGGATTACAATGAGCAGTTCTTC. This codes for CASTELDRDYNEQFF.

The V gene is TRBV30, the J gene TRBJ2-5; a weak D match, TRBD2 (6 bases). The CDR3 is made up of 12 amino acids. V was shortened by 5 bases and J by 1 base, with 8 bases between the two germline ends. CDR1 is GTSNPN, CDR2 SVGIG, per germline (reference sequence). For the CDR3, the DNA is TGTGCCTGGGGGGACTTCCAAGAGACCCAGTACTTC. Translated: CAWGDFQETQYF.

The CDR3 DNA follows: TGTGCCAGCAGTGGTATTCCCGGACAGGCGAACTATGGCTACACCTTC. It specifies CASSGIPGQANYGYTF. The chain carries TRBV2 and TRBJ1-2; 7 bases map to TRBD1. Trimming took 4 bases from V and 2 from J; bases not matched to a gene: 10. Germline V gene data show CDR1 as SNHLY and CDR2 as FYNNEI. The CDR3 runs 16 residues.

In DNA form, the CDR3 reads TGTGCCACCTCATGGGAGAGCTCCTACAATGAGCAGTTCTTC. It translates to CATSWESSYNEQFF. The chain recombines TRBV19 with TRBJ2-1, with D possibly being TRBD2 (5 bases). CDR1 is LNHDA and CDR2 is SQIVND in the germline V gene (reference sequence). The CDR3 is 14 residues long. The V and J ends lost 10 bases and 0 bases respectively, with 13 bases between them.